The clone carrying this T cell receptor beta chain was observed a handful of times. The antigen remains undetermined. TCRdb reprocessed the 5' RACE reads with MiXCR, giving one entry per CDR3 protein. Of approximately 450,000 distinct CDR3 sequences listed, 18% are singletons. The CDR3 sequence is 14 residues long. Germline lookup yields CDR1 LNHDA and CDR2 SQIVND (reference sequence). V was pared by 3 bases and J by 0 bases, with 8 bases between. These data are taken from a study of T-cell memory formation after mild COVID-19. General observations from the study: Later expanders leaned CD4+, whereas clones that contracted between day 15 and 85 were balanced CD4/CD8.

This chain links TRBV19 with TRBJ1-1, with a weak D call TRBD1 (5 bases). The sample consisted of PBMCs or a T cell subset sorted from them (not recorded which). The TCR comes from an adult woman who had mild COVID-19 (a few samples of this study predate the infection). Cell type and time point are not known. In nucleotides, the CDR3 is TGTGCCAGTAGTATCGCAGGGATGAACACTGAAGCTTTCTTT. Protein sequence: CASSIAGMNTEAFF.